The 32 T cell receptor beta chains below all came from one sample that was sequenced in a study of T-cell memory formation after mild COVID-19. TCRdb itself ran the 5' RACE reads through MiXCR, one entry per CDR3 protein. The table includes approximately 400,000 distinct CDR3 sequences, 20% to 25% detected once. Sequencing was performed on PBMCs or a T cell subset sorted from them (not recorded which). Receptors originate from an adult woman who had mild COVID-19 (a few samples of this study predate the infection). Cell type and time point are not known.

This clonotype has just one count. The chain employs TRBV5-5 and TRBJ1-1; 9 bases are shared with TRBD1. Germline CDR1 SGHKS, CDR2 YYEKEE (reference sequence). This CDR3 contains 17 residues. The J segment lost 6 bases and the V segment lost 6 bases, leaving 18 bases of the junction unmatched. The DNA of the CDR3 is TGTGCCAGCAACCTCCACCGGGACAGGGAGCGATGGGCTGAAGCTTTCTTT. Residues: CASNLHRDRERWAEAFF.

The chain carries TRBV4-3 and TRBJ2-1; D gene unclear. The germline V gene has CDR1 LGHNA and CDR2 YSLEER. V was pared by 0 bases and J by 10 bases, with 10 bases between. The CDR3 length is 13 residues. Here the CDR3 DNA reads TGCGCCAGCAGCCAAGAAAGGAGTCGGGAGCAGTTCTTC. Protein product: CASSQERSREQFF.

This chain connects TRBV6-4 to TRBJ2-6, with TRBD1 identical over 7 bases. J lost 0 bases, V lost 4 bases, and 3 bases had no gene match. Germline-derived CDR1 and CDR2 are MRHNA and SNTAGT. The CDR3 runs 16 residues. The CDR3 protein is CASSGQGDSGANVLTF. The CDR3 DNA is TGTGCCAGCAGTGGTCAGGGGGACTCTGGGGCCAACGTCCTGACTTTC.

The gene calls are TRBV11-1 and TRBJ2-1; 9 bases are a match to TRBD1. Germline lookup yields CDR1 SGHAT and CDR2 FQDESV (reference sequence). Trimming took 7 bases from V and 7 from J; bases not matched to a gene: 8. The CDR3 is made up of 14 amino acids. CDR3 protein: CASTPGQGRNEQFF. The CDR3 DNA follows: TGTGCCAGCACCCCGGGACAGGGAAGAAATGAGCAGTTCTTC.

The J gene is TRBJ1-2, the V gene TRBV29-1; D is uncertain. This CDR3 comprises 14 residues. The V gene's germline CDR1 is SQVTM and CDR2 ANQGSEA. The ends were cut back, 0 bases at V and 5 bases at J, with 13 bases in the middle. This CDR3 reads CSVEDPARIYGYTF. CDR3 bases: TGCAGCGTTGAAGACCCGGCCCGGATATATGGCTACACCTTC.

The chain recombines TRBV4-1 with TRBJ1-5; 9 nucleotides match TRBD1. Germline CDR1 and CDR2: MGHRA and YSYEKL. CDR3 length equals 16 residues. Germline trimming cut 2 bases from V and 5 bases from J; bases unmatched to any gene: 7. CDR3 sequence reads: CASSQPRDRADQPQHF. In DNA form, the CDR3 reads TGCGCCAGCAGCCAACCCCGGGACAGGGCAGATCAGCCCCAGCATTTT.

The chain recombines TRBV5-1 with TRBJ2-7; D possibly corresponds to TRBD2 (5 bases). The CDR3 runs 13 residues. Germline CDR1 and CDR2: SGHRS and YFSETQ. With 4 bases removed from V and 2 bases from J, the gap between germline ends came to 10 bases. The CDR3: CASSPPEAYEQYF. CDR3 bases: TGCGCCAGCAGCCCGCCGGAGGCCTACGAGCAGTACTTC.

This clonotype was observed once. The rearrangement uses TRBV3-1 and TRBJ2-5; 7 bases map to TRBD1. Germline CDR1 reads LGHDT; CDR2 reads YNNKEL (reference sequence). The CDR3 totals 15 residues. V was pared by 1 base and J by 1 base, with 3 bases of the junction left unmatched. In nucleotides, the CDR3 is TGTGCCAGCAGCCAAGGGGACAGCGCCCAAGAGACCCAGTACTTC. The encoded protein is CASSQGDSAQETQYF.

This rearrangement joins TRBV19 to TRBJ2-1; D is perhaps TRBD2 (5 bases). This CDR3 region has 14 residues. Germline loops: CDR1 LNHDA, CDR2 SQIVND (reference sequence). V was cut by 0 bases and J by 7 bases, with 10 bases left in between. The CDR3 region has the DNA TGTGCCAGTAGTATAGATCGGGGTTGGAATGAGCAGTTCTTC. Translating gives CASSIDRGWNEQFF.

This clonotype was observed at least ten times. The V call is TRBV5-4, the J call TRBJ2-6; D ambiguous. The V gene lost 6 bases and the J gene lost 1 base, with 5 bases spanning the gap. Germline V CDR1 and CDR2: SGHNT, YYREEE (reference sequence). The CDR3 extends over 13 amino acids. The CDR3 spells CASTRSGANVLTF. The DNA of the CDR3 is TGTGCCAGCACGCGATCTGGGGCCAACGTCCTGACTTTC.

There are a few counts of this clonotype. In nucleotides, the CDR3 is TGTGCCAGCAGGATCAGGGAGGGCACTGAAGCTTTCTTT. Its protein product is CASRIREGTEAFF. The rearrangement uses TRBV7-2 and TRBJ1-1; weak D call: TRBD1 (5 bases). The germline V gene has CDR1 SGHTA and CDR2 FQGNSA. V was trimmed by 6 bases and J by 4 bases, leaving 12 bases between them. This CDR3 region has 13 residues. The whole variable domain, remainder taken from reference TRBV7-2 and TRBJ1-1, is GAGVSQSPSNKVTEKGKDVELRCDPISGHTALYWYRQSLGQGLEFLIYFQGNSAPDKSGLPSDRFSAERTGGSVSTLTIQRTQQEDSAVYLCASRIREGTEAFFGQGTRLTVV.

This clonotype has more than one count but fewer than ten. This chain connects TRBV20-1 to TRBJ2-4; D possibly matches TRBD1 or TRBD2 (5 bases each). V was trimmed by 3 bases and J by 8 bases, leaving 17 bases between them. Per the germline V gene, CDR1 is DFQATT and CDR2 is SNEGSKA (reference sequence). This CDR3 comprises 14 residues. The CDR3 is CSARGRGPGDIQYF. The CDR3 DNA reads TGCAGTGCTAGGGGCCGGGGCCCGGGTGACATTCAGTACTTC.

This clonotype has more than one count but fewer than ten. This rearrangement joins TRBV5-1 to TRBJ2-7, with 10 bases identical to TRBD1. The ends lost 4 bases at V and 3 bases at J; junction bases unmatched: 7. CDR3 length: 15 amino acids. Germline values: CDR1 SGHRS, CDR2 YFSETQ. This chain's CDR3 is CASSSQDRGFYEQYF. The DNA for the CDR3 is TGCGCCAGCAGCAGCCAGGACAGGGGGTTCTACGAGCAGTACTTC. The whole variable domain, remainder taken from reference TRBV5-1 and TRBJ2-7, is KAGVTQTPRYLIKTRGQQVTLSCSPISGHRSVSWYQQTPGQGLQFLFEYFSETQRNKGNFPGRFSGRQFSNSRSEMNVSTLELGDSALYLCASSSQDRGFYEQYFGPGTRLTVT.

This clonotype was counted only a few times. J is TRBJ2-3 and V is TRBV27; unclear D gene. Germline lookup yields CDR1 MNHEY and CDR2 SMNVEV (reference sequence). V gave up 4 bases and J gave up 4 bases, with 12 bases separating them. The CDR3 runs to 14 residues. The CDR3 here is CASSSARPPDTQYF. In nucleotides, the CDR3 is TGTGCCAGCAGTTCTGCTAGGCCCCCAGATACGCAGTATTTT.

The sample holds a few counts of this clonotype. V and J are TRBV2 and TRBJ2-3; D is uncertain. This CDR3 has 14 residues. V was pared by 7 bases and J by 4 bases, with 15 bases between. Germline CDR1 reads SNHLY; CDR2 reads FYNNEI. The CDR3 is CASTEEGFPDTQYF. CDR3 nucleotide sequence: TGTGCCAGCACCGAAGAAGGGTTCCCAGATACGCAGTATTTT.

This clonotype was seen a few times. The rearrangement links TRBV27 to TRBJ1-2, with 8 nucleotides matching TRBD1. CDR3 length equals 17 residues. V shed 5 bases, J shed 6 bases, and the junction held 17 bases outside the gene matches. Germline V lookup: CDR1 MNHEY, CDR2 SMNVEV (reference sequence). As DNA, the CDR3 is TGTGCCAGCAGTCCCGGTCGACAGGGGCTAAGGATGGATGGCTACACCTTC. Translated: CASSPGRQGLRMDGYTF.

The chain joins TRBV12-3 or TRBV12-4 to TRBJ1-2, with D perhaps TRBD1 (5 bases). V was pared by 6 bases and J by 5 bases, with 16 bases between. CDR3 length: 14 amino acids. Here the CDR3 reads CASSLGRITYGYTF. The DNA of the CDR3 is TGTGCCAGCAGCCTGGGACGGATTACATATGGCTACACCTTC.

This clonotype was seen at least ten times. The chain links TRBV25-1 to TRBJ2-3; 11 positions match TRBD2. V lost 1 base and J lost 5; bases outside the gene matches: 11. The CDR3 consists of 18 residues. Germline assignment: CDR1 MGHDK and CDR2 SYGVNS. Here the CDR3 DNA reads TGTGCCAGCAGTGAATCTAAGCAGGGTGGGACTAGCGGAGATACGCAGTATTTT. Translating it yields CASSESKQGGTSGDTQYF. Full variable domain (rest looked up from reference TRBV25-1 and TRBJ2-3): EADIYQTPRYLVIGTGKKITLECSQTMGHDKMYWYQQDPGMELHLIHYSYGVNSTEKGDLSSESTVSRIRTEHFPLTLESARPSHTSQYLCASSESKQGGTSGDTQYFGPGTRLTVL.

The chain has TRBV7-6 and TRBJ2-7, with 9 bases that match TRBD1. This CDR3 is built from 16 residues. Germline V CDR1 and CDR2: SGHVS, FNYEAQ. Trimming took 3 bases from V and 0 from J; bases not matched to a gene: 6. The CDR3: CASSFGTGRLSYEQYF. The CDR3 bases are TGTGCCAGCAGCTTTGGGACAGGGCGGCTCTCCTACGAGCAGTACTTC.

The gene calls are TRBV7-9 and TRBJ2-3; 11 bases map to TRBD2. The V and J ends lost 5 bases and 2 bases, in that order; junction bases with no gene match: 3. The V gene's germline CDR1 is SEHNR and CDR2 FQNEAQ (reference sequence). This CDR3 spans 15 amino acids. The CDR3 loop is CASSVTSGTTDTQYF. The CDR3 region has the DNA TGTGCCAGCAGCGTGACTAGCGGGACCACAGATACGCAGTATTTT. The full variable domain, completed using reference TRBV7-9 and TRBJ2-3, is DTGVSQNPRHKITKRGQNVTFRCDPISEHNRLYWYRQTLGQGPEFLTYFQNEAQLEKSRLLSDRFSAERPKGSFSTLEIQRTEQGDSAMYLCASSVTSGTTDTQYFGPGTRLTVL.

This chain connects TRBV2 to TRBJ2-5; weak D call: TRBD2 (5 bases). The V gene lost 6 bases and the J gene lost 1 base, with 9 bases spanning the gap. Germline V gene sequence: CDR1 SNHLY, CDR2 FYNNEI. This CDR3 has 13 residues. The CDR3 sequence is CASRSGIQETQYF. CDR3 sequence (DNA): TGTGCCAGCAGGTCCGGGATCCAAGAGACCCAGTACTTC.

This clonotype was seen a handful of times. The V and J genes are TRBV7-6 and TRBJ1-2; possible D gene TRBD1, 5 bases. Germline V gives CDR1 SGHVS, CDR2 FNYEAQ. The V end lost 8 bases, the J end lost 7 bases, and 14 bases lay between the germline ends. The CDR3 has 12 residues. CDR3 DNA: TGTGCCAGCGTTACGGTTGGGGGTGGCTACACCTTC. It encodes CASVTVGGGYTF.

The chain carries TRBV29-1 and TRBJ2-5, with 9 bases aligning to TRBD1. Germline trimming cut 2 bases from V and 3 bases from J; bases unmatched to any gene: 10. The CDR3 has 16 residues. CDR1 and CDR2 (germline): SQVTM, ANQGSEA. The CDR3, as DNA: TGCAGCGTTGAAAGAAGATTTTGGACAGGGGAAGAGACCCAGTACTTC. Translating gives CSVERRFWTGEETQYF. The full variable domain, in which reference TRBV29-1 and TRBJ2-5 provide the parts outside the CDR3, is SAVISQKPSRDICQRGTSLTIQCQVDSQVTMMFWYRQQPGQSLTLIATANQGSEATYESGFVIDKFPISRPNLTFSTLTVSNMSPEDSSIYLCSVERRFWTGEETQYFGPGTRLLVL.

The chain couples TRBV5-1 to TRBJ1-1; weak D call: TRBD1 (5 bases). The germline V gene encodes CDR1 SGHRS and CDR2 YFSETQ. The V and J ends lost 4 bases and 3 bases respectively, with 16 bases between them. CDR3 length: 15 residues. The CDR3, as DNA: TGCGCCAGCAGCAGGGACCTCCGAAGGGACACTGAAGCTTTCTTT. It codes for CASSRDLRRDTEAFF.

The chain employs TRBV5-1 and TRBJ2-3; the D is unclear. The V end lost 0 bases, the J end lost 2 bases, and 7 bases lay between the germline ends. The CDR3 loop spans 14 amino acids. Looked up from germline, CDR1 is SGHRS and CDR2 is YFSETQ. CDR3 nucleotides: TGCGCCAGCAGCTTGGATGAGTCCACAGATACGCAGTATTTT. Residues: CASSLDESTDTQYF.

This clonotype came up many times. The chain has TRBV7-9 and TRBJ2-1; D is perhaps TRBD1 (6 bases). Trimming cost V 11 bases and J 2 bases, with 16 bases left between them. The CDR3 runs 14 residues. The germline V gene encodes CDR1 SEHNR and CDR2 FQNEAQ (reference sequence). In DNA, the CDR3 is TGTGCCGGCTACCAAGGGGACACCTACAATGAGCAGTTCTTC. This sequence encodes CAGYQGDTYNEQFF.

This clonotype was seen more than once but under ten times. The CDR3 DNA reads as TGCGCCAGCAGCTCCAGGGGGCTTGACTACGAGCAGTACTTC. Protein: CASSSRGLDYEQYF. This chain links TRBV5-1 with TRBJ2-7; 8 bases line up with TRBD1. V gave up 3 bases and J gave up 3 bases; unmatched junction bases: 5. This CDR3 spans 14 amino acids. Germline V gives CDR1 SGHRS, CDR2 YFSETQ.

V usage is TRBV30 and J usage is TRBJ1-1; TRBD1 aligns across 10 bases. CDR3 length equals 15 residues. With 2 bases clipped from V and 1 base from J, the junction kept 4 bases outside the gene matches. Germline assignment: CDR1 GTSNPN and CDR2 SVGIG (reference sequence). CDR3 nucleotides: TGTGCCTGGAGTAGACAGGGGGCGCGGAACACTGAAGCTTTCTTT. Translating gives CAWSRQGARNTEAFF.

This clonotype has more than one count but fewer than ten. The chain links TRBV5-1 to TRBJ2-1, with 9 bases identical to TRBD2. The trim removed 4 bases at V and 8 bases at J, leaving 7 bases unmatched. CDR1 is SGHRS, CDR2 YFSETQ, per germline. The CDR3 extends over 14 amino acids. CDR3: CASSGGRGGDEQFF. As DNA, the CDR3 is TGCGCCAGCAGCGGTGGGCGGGGGGGCGATGAGCAGTTCTTC.

CDR3 sequence reads: CASSRNIASSYNEQFF. CDR3 bases: TGTGCCAGCAGTCGAAATATAGCGTCCTCCTACAATGAGCAGTTCTTC. The chain joins TRBV2 to TRBJ2-1, with D possibly TRBD2 on 5 matching bases. V was shortened by 5 bases and J by 0 bases, with 14 bases between the two germline ends. Germline lookup yields CDR1 SNHLY and CDR2 FYNNEI. The CDR3 is made up of 16 amino acids.

The V call is TRBV18, the J call TRBJ2-1; the match to TRBD1 covers 10 bases. Trimming removed 2 bases from V and 7 bases from J; junction bases left unmatched: 5. CDR3 length equals 15 residues. The germline gives CDR1 KGHSH, CDR2 LQKENI. CDR3 sequence: CASSPMGQGRNEQFF. CDR3 nucleotide sequence: TGTGCCAGCTCACCAATGGGACAGGGGAGGAATGAGCAGTTCTTC.

This rearrangement joins TRBV5-1 to TRBJ1-2; maybe TRBD1 (5 bases). Germline values: CDR1 SGHRS, CDR2 YFSETQ. CDR3 length: 14 residues. Trimming cost V 4 bases and J 3 bases, with 13 bases left between them. As DNA, the CDR3 is TGCGCCAGCAGCGCGGACACCACGGACTATGGCTACACCTTC. This sequence encodes CASSADTTDYGYTF.